This T cell receptor (beta chain) was captured by sequencing in a study of post-analysis software for immune sequencing data. Study details: Courses of disease covered relapsing-remitting, secondary progressive and progressive-relapsing multiple sclerosis. Notes on the study in general: Clustering by F measure revealed strong co-clustering among samples prepared together in one batch. There was significantly lower normalized Chao1 diversity in multiple sclerosis patients than in controls.

Included in the TCR beta cDNA libraries were unique molecular identifiers. From around 0.96 to 9.9 million T cells, about 500,000 cDNA molecules were obtained. Each CDR3 protein is one row after TCRdb ran MiXCR on the PCR reads. This sample has about 430,000 distinct CDR3 sequences, with 39% found just once. This clonotype came up a few times. Antigen specificity is unknown. Sequenced sample: blood. The clonotype comes from a girl aged 2-10 years with multiple sclerosis.

The CDR3 nucleotides read TGTGCCAGCAGCCGAATTAGCGGGGGGGCGGCGGAGCAGTTCTTC. Encoded protein: CASSRISGGAAEQFF. The gene calls are TRBV7-9 and TRBJ2-1; TRBD2 aligns across 11 bases. The length of the CDR3 is 15 residues. Germline V gene sequence: CDR1 SEHNR, CDR2 FQNEAQ (reference sequence). V shed 5 bases and J 10 bases; nucleotides not matched to a gene: 10.